This T cell receptor beta chain was retrieved from a study of T-cell memory formation after mild COVID-19. This clonotype was seen repeatedly, ten times or more. 5'RACE with constant-segment primers built TCRalpha and TCRbeta cDNA libraries with UMIs. One entry per CDR3 protein results from TCRdb running MiXCR on the 5' RACE reads. The top ten clones hold more than 20% of a sample with about 260,000 distinct CDR3 sequences, about 16% of them seen once. Germline lookup yields CDR1 MNHEY and CDR2 SMNVEV (reference sequence). The CDR3 has 18 amino acids. V gave up 6 bases and J gave up 0 bases, with 18 bases separating them.

The sequencing sample was made of PBMCs or a T cell subset sorted from them (not recorded which). This sequence originates from a man aged 18-30 years who had mild COVID-19 (a few samples of this study predate the infection). Cell type and time point are not known. V gene TRBV27 combines with J gene TRBJ2-6; D possibly corresponds to TRBD1 (6 bases). The CDR3 DNA sequence: TGTGCCAGCAGCCCTCTTCGGACAGTAAGCTCTGGGGCCAACGTCCTGACTTTC. It is translated as CASSPLRTVSSGANVLTF.